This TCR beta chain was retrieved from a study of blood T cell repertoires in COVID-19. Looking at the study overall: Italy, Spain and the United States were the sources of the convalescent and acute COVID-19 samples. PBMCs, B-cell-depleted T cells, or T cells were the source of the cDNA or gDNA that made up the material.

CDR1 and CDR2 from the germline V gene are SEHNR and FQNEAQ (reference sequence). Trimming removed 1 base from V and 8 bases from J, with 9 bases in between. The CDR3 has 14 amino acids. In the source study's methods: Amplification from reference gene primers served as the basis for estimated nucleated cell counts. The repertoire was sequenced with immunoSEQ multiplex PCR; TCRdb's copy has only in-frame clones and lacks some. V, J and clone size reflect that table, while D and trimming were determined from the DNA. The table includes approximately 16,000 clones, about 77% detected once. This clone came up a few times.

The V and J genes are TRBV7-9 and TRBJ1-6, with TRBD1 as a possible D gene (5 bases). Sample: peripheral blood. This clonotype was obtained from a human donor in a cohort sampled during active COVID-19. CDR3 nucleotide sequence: TGTGCCAGCAGCTTAGGGGAGGGGTATTCACCCCTCCACTTT. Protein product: CASSLGEGYSPLHF.